The entry below describes one T cell receptor (beta chain). No antigen is known for it. Every TCR beta cDNA library bore unique molecular identifiers. TCRdb processed the PCR reads anew with MiXCR; each CDR3 protein has one entry. Found here are around 770,000 distinct CDR3 sequences, approximately 44% of them singletons; the top ten hold roughly 4.5%. CDR1 is MNHEY and CDR2 is SMNVEV in the germline V gene (reference sequence). The CDR3 consists of 16 residues. V was pared by 4 bases and J by 3 bases, with 18 bases between. The data were obtained in a study of post-analysis software for immune sequencing data. Study context: Some patients lacked subtype; others had relapsing-remitting, secondary progressive or progressive-relapsing disease.

Study results and caveats: Relative to controls, patients with multiple sclerosis showed significantly lower normalized Chao1 diversity. Patients used about five TRBV segments, including TRBV5-6, TRBV5-1 and TRBV20-1, more often than controls.

This TCR derives from a girl aged 5-17 years with multiple sclerosis. The chain couples TRBV27 to TRBJ1-2; D perhaps matches TRBD1 (6 bases). The sequencing input was blood. CDR3 region: CASSWVGASVHYGYTF. As DNA, the CDR3 is TGTGCCAGCAGTTGGGTGGGGGCCTCGGTGCACTATGGCTACACCTTC.